The T cell receptor (beta chain) described here comes from a study of OX40 agonist ivuxolimab in advanced cancers. TCRdb keeps only in-frame clones here, not all; method: immunoSEQ multiplex PCR. Of about 50,000 clones listed, approximately 89% are singletons. This CDR3 has 18 residues. From germline, CDR1 is ENHRY and CDR2 SYGVKD. The V end was cut by 7 bases, the J end by 0 bases, with 19 bases between. Material: CD4+ or CD8+ T cells sorted from blood, obtained in a trial of the OX40 agonist ivuxolimab. The clonotype was recovered from an adult with an advanced solid tumor such as melanoma, head and neck, liver or kidney cancer. The V call is TRBV10-3, the J call TRBJ2-6, with D possibly called TRBD1 or TRBD2 (5 bases each). DNA of the CDR3: TGTGCCATCAAAGGGACCGATCCTGCTCTCTCTGGGGCCAACGTCCTGACTTTC. It codes for CAIKGTDPALSGANVLTF.